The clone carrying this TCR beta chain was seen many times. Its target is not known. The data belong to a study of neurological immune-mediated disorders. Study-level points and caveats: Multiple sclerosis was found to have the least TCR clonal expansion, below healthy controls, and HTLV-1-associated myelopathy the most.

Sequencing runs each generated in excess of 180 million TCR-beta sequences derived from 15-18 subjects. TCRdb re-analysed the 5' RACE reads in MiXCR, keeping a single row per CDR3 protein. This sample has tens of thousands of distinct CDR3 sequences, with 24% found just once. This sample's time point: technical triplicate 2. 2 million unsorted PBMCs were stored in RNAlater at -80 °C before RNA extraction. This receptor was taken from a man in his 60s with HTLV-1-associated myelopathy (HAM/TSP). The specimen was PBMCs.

This CDR3 reads CASTLGSNTEAFF. The CDR3 DNA sequence: TGCGCCAGCACTCTGGGATCGAACACTGAAGCTTTCTTT. The chain links TRBV5-1 to TRBJ1-1; D remains unclear. CDR1 is SGHRS and CDR2 is YFSETQ in the germline V gene. CDR3 size: 13 residues. Trimming left V 6 bases short and J 1 base short, with 10 bases between.